These 17 T cell receptor beta chains originate from one sample sequenced in a study of T and B cells in COVID-19 patients. Multiplex PCR with BIOMED2 TRB-A/B primer pools amplified TRB rearrangements. TCRdb called the multiplex PCR reads again in MiXCR, with one record for every CDR3 protein. The sample has 5,400 or so distinct CDR3 sequences, 25% to 30% seen once; the top ten hold around 32%. From blood, roughly 220-550 ng of genomic DNA served as TRB template. Sample: blood. These receptors were obtained from a human donor with active COVID-19.

This clonotype was seen a handful of times. J is TRBJ2-2 and V is TRBV5-1; 8 nucleotides agree with TRBD1. After removal of 7 bases from V and 8 bases from J, the junction contained 13 bases not matched to a gene. CDR1 SGHRS and CDR2 YFSETQ come from the germline V gene. The CDR3 extends over 15 amino acids. The CDR3 spells CASLAGGGGVGELFF. Here the CDR3 DNA reads TGCGCCAGCCTTGCAGGGGGCGGAGGAGTAGGGGAGCTGTTTTTT.

This clonotype appeared once. The gene calls are TRBV12-3 or TRBV12-4 and TRBJ2-5, with 10 bases that match TRBD2. Trimming cost V 4 bases and J 4 bases; bases outside gene matches: 3. The CDR3 loop spans 14 amino acids. The CDR3 here is CASSSRTSGETQYF. The CDR3 coding sequence is TGTGCCAGCAGTTCCAGGACTAGCGGAGAGACCCAGTACTTC.

This clonotype ranks as medium-sized. The chain is built from TRBV5-4 and TRBJ2-3; D may be TRBD2 (6 bases). This CDR3 contains 14 residues. Germline V gene sequence: CDR1 SGHNT, CDR2 YYREEE (reference sequence). Trimming removed 0 bases from V and 4 bases from J, with 9 bases in between. The CDR3 DNA follows: TGTGCCAGCAGCTTGGCCTCTAGCGCAGATACGCAGTATTTT. This encodes CASSLASSADTQYF.

This clonotype was found a few times. The rearrangement links TRBV20-1 to TRBJ2-5; D possibly matches TRBD1 or TRBD2 (5 bases each). The CDR3 is 14 residues long. Trimming cost V 3 bases and J 1 base, with 12 bases left between them. CDR1 is DFQATT, CDR2 SNEGSKA, per germline (reference sequence). CDR3 DNA: TGCAGTGCTAGGTTGGTGGGGGTCCAAGAGACCCAGTACTTC. Protein: CSARLVGVQETQYF.

The sample holds a few counts of this clonotype. This chain connects TRBV18 to TRBJ2-1, with no clear D. V was clipped by 3 bases and J by 5 bases, with 14 bases between them. Germline CDR1 KGHSH, CDR2 LQKENI. The CDR3 totals 15 residues. The CDR3 nucleotides are TGTGCCAGCTCACCTTCCCTCCGACAAAACAATGAGCAGTTCTTC. Translating gives CASSPSLRQNNEQFF.

This clonotype was observed a few times. The V and J genes are TRBV5-1 and TRBJ2-3; TRBD2 matches 7 bases. The CDR3 is 17 amino acids. In germline, CDR1 is SGHRS, CDR2 YFSETQ. V shed 5 bases, J shed 4 bases, and the junction held 16 bases outside the gene matches. The DNA of the CDR3 is TGCGCCAGCAGTCGGACGTCCTCTCGGGAGGCGGCAGATACGCAGTATTTT. Translating it yields CASSRTSSREAADTQYF.

V gene TRBV7-6 combines with J gene TRBJ2-7; D is possibly TRBD1 (5 bases). Germline V gene lookup returns CDR1 SGHVS and CDR2 FNYEAQ. The CDR3 has 13 amino acids. V was shortened by 5 bases and J by 5 bases, with 13 bases between the two germline ends. The CDR3 protein is CASSALTVNEQYF. The CDR3 region has the DNA TGTGCCAGCAGCGCCCTGACAGTCAACGAGCAGTACTTC.

This clonotype is medium-sized within its sample. This sequence joins TRBV19 and TRBJ1-5; D is uncertain. Germline values: CDR1 LNHDA, CDR2 SQIVND (reference sequence). Deletions cut 4 bases from V and 4 bases from J, with 5 bases between. This CDR3 comprises 12 residues. CDR3 nucleotide sequence: TGTGCCAGTAGTAATCGAAATCAGCCCCAGCATTTT. It translates to CASSNRNQPQHF.

DNA of the CDR3: TGTGCCAGCAGCTTAGTGACTAGCGGGAGGGGGGCATATACGCAGTATTTT. It encodes CASSLVTSGRGAYTQYF. V and J are TRBV7-2 and TRBJ2-3; 14 bases line up with TRBD2. CDR1 is SGHTA, CDR2 FQGNSA, per germline. With 1 base clipped from V and 7 bases from J, the junction kept 7 bases outside the gene matches. This CDR3 is 17 amino acids long.

The chain links TRBV15 to TRBJ1-5; 8 nucleotides align to TRBD1. V was pared by 3 bases and J by 2 bases, with 0 bases of the junction left unmatched. Germline CDR1 reads LNHNV; CDR2 reads YYDKDF (reference sequence). The CDR3 totals 14 residues. For the CDR3, the DNA is TGTGCCACCAGCAGGGGACAGGGCAATCAGCCCCAGCATTTT. It encodes CATSRGQGNQPQHF.

This clonotype was counted between two and nine times. The chain has TRBV6-2 or TRBV6-3 and TRBJ2-5; D is perhaps TRBD2 (5 bases). There are 17 residues in the CDR3. Germline lookup yields CDR1 MNHEY and CDR2 SVGEGT. V was shortened by 0 bases and J by 5 bases, with 19 bases between the two germline ends. The CDR3: CASSYSRVDRREETQYF. The CDR3 bases are TGTGCCAGCAGTTACTCGAGGGTGGATCGGAGAGAGGAGACCCAGTACTTC.

The chain carries TRBV5-8 and TRBJ2-3, with 10 positions matching TRBD2. Germline V lookup: CDR1 SGHTS, CDR2 YDEGEE. V lost 6 bases to trimming and J lost 3 bases; unmatched junction nucleotides: 13. The CDR3 totals 17 residues. In DNA, the CDR3 is TGTGCCAGCACCCTTCTCGGGAGCGGGGGGGCTACAGATACGCAGTATTTT. It translates to CASTLLGSGGATDTQYF.

This sequence joins TRBV15 and TRBJ1-2; D possibly corresponds to TRBD1 (6 bases). This CDR3 comprises 14 residues. CDR1 and CDR2 (germline): LNHNV, YYDKDF (reference sequence). Trimming left V 0 bases short and J 7 bases short, with 12 bases between. CDR3 residues: CATSRERGAAGYTF. The CDR3 bases are TGTGCCACCAGCAGAGAGAGGGGGGCGGCTGGCTACACCTTC. The variable domain in full, with the rest retrieved from reference TRBV15 and TRBJ1-2, is DAMVIQNPRYQVTQFGKPVTLSCSQTLNHNVMYWYQQKSSQAPKLLFHYYDKDFNNEADTPDNFQSRRPNTSFCFLDIRSPGLGDTAMYLCATSRERGAAGYTFGSGTRLTVV.

Relative to its sample, this clonotype is medium-sized (0.01 to 0.1%). The chain recombines TRBV6-1 with TRBJ2-1; weak D call: TRBD2 (5 bases). Germline values: CDR1 MNHNS, CDR2 SASEGT. CDR3 size: 14 residues. V lost 2 bases, J lost 7 bases, and 12 bases lay in between. The CDR3 DNA follows: TGTGCCAGCAGTGAATCTTGGACTTCAAATGAGCAGTTCTTC. This encodes CASSESWTSNEQFF.

Relative to its sample, this clonotype is medium-sized. The V and J genes are TRBV5-4 and TRBJ2-3, with D possibly matching TRBD2 (6 bases). V lost 3 bases and J 3 bases, leaving 11 bases between the germline ends. The CDR3 is 14 amino acids. Germline V gene sequence: CDR1 SGHNT, CDR2 YYREEE (reference sequence). This CDR3 reads CASSSGSRTDTQYF. For the CDR3, the DNA is TGTGCCAGCAGCTCCGGGAGTAGGACAGATACGCAGTATTTT.

This clonotype appeared a few times. V usage is TRBV6-4 and J usage is TRBJ2-7; 8 bases are shared with TRBD2. Germline loops: CDR1 MRHNA, CDR2 SNTAGT. Trimming cost V 2 bases and J 1 base; bases outside gene matches: 16. The CDR3 has 19 amino acids. The CDR3 sequence: CASSDASNGGEPGSYEQYF. The CDR3 nucleotides are TGTGCCAGCAGTGACGCCTCCAACGGGGGGGAGCCGGGATCCTACGAGCAGTACTTC.

This clonotype is labeled medium-sized. The J gene is TRBJ1-2, the V gene TRBV6-5; unclear D gene. Germline CDR1 and CDR2: MNHEY and SVGAGI. This CDR3 region has 12 residues. V was cut by 5 bases and J by 2 bases, with 6 bases left in between. The CDR3 sequence is CASSQANYGYTF. In DNA, the CDR3 is TGTGCCAGCAGTCAAGCCAACTATGGCTACACCTTC.